This T cell receptor beta chain emerged from a study of T cell responses to AZD1222 COVID-19 vaccine (dated by TCRdb to about 2021). The study in broad terms: A total of approximately 240 trial participants underwent TCR sequencing, of whom about 200 had received two doses of AZD1222 and around 25 had received two doses of the MenACWY control vaccine. Enrollment into the trials was organized by age into subgroups of 18-55, 56-69 and 70-plus years, and those subgroups contained roughly 150, 30 and 60 TCR-sequenced participants, respectively.

The time point label corresponds to: about 28 days (+/-7) after the second vaccine dose. AZD1222 recipients given second doses at about 4 weeks or at about 12 weeks were pooled, since spike-specific TCR depth and breadth were not found to differ between the two schedules. Samples from vaccinated people were obtained from the UK trials COV001 and COV002, which included a single-blind randomized controlled phase 2/3 trial of AZD1222 (ChAdOx1 nCoV-19) in healthy adults. For TCRbeta chain sequencing, PBMC samples were collected from trial participants at day 0 and at day 28 after the second dose. Compared with germline, V lacks 2 bases and J lacks 3 bases; bases without a gene match: 9. The cysteine opens and the phenylalanine closes a CDR3 of 17 amino acids. The retained sequence is limited to the CDR3, 51 bases, with the frame set at the first base. CDR1 MDHEN and CDR2 SYDVKM were looked up in the germline V gene.

The CDR3 regions of human TCRbeta chains were subjected to immunosequencing. Concerning the study's data processing: Repertoire TCRs were matched against a reference library of SARS-CoV-2-specific TCRs generated with the MIRA antigen-specificity platform. Breadth was defined as the fraction of unique TCRs that were SARS-CoV-2-associated, and depth was defined as the fraction of total T cells that were SARS-CoV-2-associated. Using the MIRA data, each spike-specific TCR was assigned both to the spike region to which the TCR was reactive and to a CD4 or CD8 class. Log10-transformed breadth and depth values were compared by one-way ANOVA with Sidak's multiple comparisons tests. TCRdb re-hosts the immuneACCESS table, in-frame sequences only. Its copies lack some clones; in the studies checked, an unresolved V gene accounts for under half of them, and the cause for the rest is not known. That table gives V, J and clone size, and the DNA gave D and trimming. The sample table shows 50,000 or so clones, and more than 75% are seen once. The ten largest account for about 5% of the sample.

Note on this clone: No cognate antigen has been identified for it. Base qualities are missing; no much larger clone stands one base away.

The paper's findings and limits, for the study overall: Conclusions about previously exposed vaccinees are limited, since just 5 to 7 AZD1222 recipients were seropositive for SARS-CoV-2 at baseline. Because no samples from the day 14 peak response were available, repertoires could be characterized only after the peak T cell response. Epitopes outside the regions mutated in the B.1.351 and B.1.1.7 variants were reportedly recognized by nearly half of the unique spike-specific TCRs. Participants were mostly white British, with more females than males. The authors suggested clonal diversity may have been underestimated. In the small 56-69-year group, the increase in depth fell short of significance, most likely because of low power. Vaccine-associated CD4 TCRs spanned the whole spike protein, with dominant responses in regions 160-218 and 743-854. Spike-specific TCR breadth and depth rose significantly after two AZD1222 doses compared with day 0 and with MenACWY recipients.

This TCR was sampled from an adult who received the AZD1222 COVID-19 vaccine. The sample consisted of peripheral blood, taken 28 days after the second AZD1222 dose. Recombination linked TRBV28 to TRBJ2-7, and 11 junction bases match TRBD2. The bases read TGTGCCAGCAGTTTAGGGTGGGGAACTAGCGGGAGCTACGAGCAGTACTTC. Translation gives CASSLGWGTSGSYEQYF.